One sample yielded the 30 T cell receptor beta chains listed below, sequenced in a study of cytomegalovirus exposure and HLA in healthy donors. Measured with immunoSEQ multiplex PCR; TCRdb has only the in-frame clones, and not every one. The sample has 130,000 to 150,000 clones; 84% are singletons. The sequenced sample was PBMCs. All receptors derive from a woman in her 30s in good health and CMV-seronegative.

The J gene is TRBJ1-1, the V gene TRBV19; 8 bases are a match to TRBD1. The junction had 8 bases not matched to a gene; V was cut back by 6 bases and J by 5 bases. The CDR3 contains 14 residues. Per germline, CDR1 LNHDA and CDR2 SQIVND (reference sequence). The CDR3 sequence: CASSPRQGSTEAFF. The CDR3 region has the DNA TGTGCCAGTAGCCCAAGACAGGGGAGTACTGAAGCTTTCTTT.

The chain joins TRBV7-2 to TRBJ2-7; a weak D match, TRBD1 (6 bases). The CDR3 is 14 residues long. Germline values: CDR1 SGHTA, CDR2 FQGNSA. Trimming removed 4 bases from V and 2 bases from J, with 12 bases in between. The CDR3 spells CASSSKAGAYEQYF. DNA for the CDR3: TGTGCCAGCAGCTCAAAGGCAGGGGCCTACGAGCAGTACTTC.

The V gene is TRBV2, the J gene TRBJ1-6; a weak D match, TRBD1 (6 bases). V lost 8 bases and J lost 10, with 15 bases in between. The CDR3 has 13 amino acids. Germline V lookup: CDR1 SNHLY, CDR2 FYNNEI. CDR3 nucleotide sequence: TGTGCCAGCCTTCGGGACACTAAATCACCCCTCCACTTT. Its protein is CASLRDTKSPLHF.

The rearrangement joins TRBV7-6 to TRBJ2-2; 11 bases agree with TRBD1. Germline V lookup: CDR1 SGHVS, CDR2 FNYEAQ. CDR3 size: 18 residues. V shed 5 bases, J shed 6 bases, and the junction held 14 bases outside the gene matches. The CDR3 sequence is CASSPQTGTGGIAGELFF. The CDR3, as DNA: TGTGCCAGCAGCCCCCAGACCGGGACAGGGGGAATCGCCGGGGAGCTGTTTTTT.

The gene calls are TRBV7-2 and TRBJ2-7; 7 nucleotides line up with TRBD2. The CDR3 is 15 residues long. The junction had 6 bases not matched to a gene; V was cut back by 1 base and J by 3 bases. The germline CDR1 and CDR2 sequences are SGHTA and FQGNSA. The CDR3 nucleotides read TGTGCCAGCAGCTTAGAGCGGGGCCCCATCTACGAGCAGTACTTC. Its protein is CASSLERGPIYEQYF.

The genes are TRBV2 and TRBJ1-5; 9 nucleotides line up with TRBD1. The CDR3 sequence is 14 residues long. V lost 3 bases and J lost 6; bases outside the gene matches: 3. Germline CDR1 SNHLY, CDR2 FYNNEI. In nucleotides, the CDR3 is TGTGCCAGCAGTGAGGTGACAGGGGGTCAGCCCCAGCATTTT. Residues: CASSEVTGGQPQHF.

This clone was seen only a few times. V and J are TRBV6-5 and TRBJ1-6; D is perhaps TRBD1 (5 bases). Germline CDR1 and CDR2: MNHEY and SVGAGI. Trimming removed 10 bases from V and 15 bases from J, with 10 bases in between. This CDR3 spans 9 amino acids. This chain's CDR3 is CAKRQNLHF. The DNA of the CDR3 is TGTGCCAAACGACAGAACCTCCACTTT.

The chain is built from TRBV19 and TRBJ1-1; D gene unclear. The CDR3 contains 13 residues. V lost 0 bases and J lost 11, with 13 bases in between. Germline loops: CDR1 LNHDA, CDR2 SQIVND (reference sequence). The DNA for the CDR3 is TGTGCCAGTAGTATAGATCGGGGAGATCGGGCTTTCTTT. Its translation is CASSIDRGDRAFF.

CDR3 coding DNA: TGTGCCAGCAGCGTAGGCCTAGCGGGGGGGGAGACCCAGTACTTC. This encodes CASSVGLAGGETQYF. The gene calls are TRBV9 and TRBJ2-5; 12 bases fit TRBD2. The CDR3 contains 15 residues. The germline V gene encodes CDR1 SGDLS and CDR2 YYNGEE. J gave up 5 bases and V 0 bases, and 2 bases lay outside the gene matches. Based on the CDR3 plus reference TRBV9 and TRBJ2-5, the full variable domain is DSGVTQTPKHLITATGQRVTLRCSPRSGDLSVYWYQQSLDQGLQFLIQYYNGEERAKGNILERFSAQQFPDLHSELNLSSLELGDSALYFCASSVGLAGGETQYFGPGTRLLVL.

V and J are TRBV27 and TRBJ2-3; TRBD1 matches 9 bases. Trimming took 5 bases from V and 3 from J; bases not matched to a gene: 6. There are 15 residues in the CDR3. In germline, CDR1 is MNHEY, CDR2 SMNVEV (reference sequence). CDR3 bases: TGTGCCAGCAGTCTCCGGGACAGGGTGACAGATACGCAGTATTTT. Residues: CASSLRDRVTDTQYF.

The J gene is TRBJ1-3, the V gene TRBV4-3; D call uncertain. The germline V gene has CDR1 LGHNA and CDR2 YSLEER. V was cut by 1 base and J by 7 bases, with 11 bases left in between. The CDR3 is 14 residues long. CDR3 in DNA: TGCGCCAGCAGCCAAGCTGGAGGTTCGAACACCATATATTTT. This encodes CASSQAGGSNTIYF.

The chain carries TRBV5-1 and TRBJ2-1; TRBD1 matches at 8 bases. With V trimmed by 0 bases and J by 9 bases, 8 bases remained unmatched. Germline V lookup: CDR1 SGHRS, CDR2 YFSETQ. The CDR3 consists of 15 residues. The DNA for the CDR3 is TGCGCCAGCAGCTTGGGGGACAGGTCTTCCCTTGAGCAGTTCTTC. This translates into CASSLGDRSSLEQFF.

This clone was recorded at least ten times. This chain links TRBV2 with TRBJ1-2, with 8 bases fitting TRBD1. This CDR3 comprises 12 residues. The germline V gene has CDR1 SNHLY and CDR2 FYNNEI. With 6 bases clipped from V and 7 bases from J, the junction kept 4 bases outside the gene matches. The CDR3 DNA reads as TGTGCCAGCAGGACCGACAGGGGTGGCTACACCTTC. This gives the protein CASRTDRGGYTF.

CDR3 region: CASSSHDAEGTEAFF. CDR3 coding DNA: TGTGCCAGCAGTTCGCACGATGCGGAGGGCACTGAAGCTTTCTTT. The V call is TRBV6-5, the J call TRBJ1-1, with no clear D. CDR3 length: 15 amino acids. Germline assignment: CDR1 MNHEY and CDR2 SVGAGI. V lost 4 bases and J lost 4, with 16 bases in between.

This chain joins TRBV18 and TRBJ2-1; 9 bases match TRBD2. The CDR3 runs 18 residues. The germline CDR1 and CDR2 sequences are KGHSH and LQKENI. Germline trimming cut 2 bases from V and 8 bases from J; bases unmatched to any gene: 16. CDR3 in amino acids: CASSPKAPSGGKGDEQFF. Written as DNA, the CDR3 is TGTGCCAGCTCACCAAAAGCGCCCAGCGGGGGGAAGGGGGATGAGCAGTTCTTC.

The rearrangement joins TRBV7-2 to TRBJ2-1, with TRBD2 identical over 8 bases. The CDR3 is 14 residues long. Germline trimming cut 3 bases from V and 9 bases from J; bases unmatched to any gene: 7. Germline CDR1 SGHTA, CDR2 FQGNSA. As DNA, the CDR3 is TGTGCCAGCAGCTTCGACATCGGGAGGGGTGAGCAGTTCTTC. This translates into CASSFDIGRGEQFF.

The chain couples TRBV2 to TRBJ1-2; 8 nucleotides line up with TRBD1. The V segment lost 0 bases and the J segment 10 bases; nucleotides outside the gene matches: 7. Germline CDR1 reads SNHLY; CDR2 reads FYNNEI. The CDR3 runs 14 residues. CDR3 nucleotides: TGTGCCAGCAGTGAAGCCTCGGGACAGGAACCCTACACCTTC. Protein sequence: CASSEASGQEPYTF.

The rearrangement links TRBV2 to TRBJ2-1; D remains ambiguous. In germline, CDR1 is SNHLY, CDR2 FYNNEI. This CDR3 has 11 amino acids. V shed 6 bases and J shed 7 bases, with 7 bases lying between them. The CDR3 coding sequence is TGTGCCAGCAGAGAGAGTAATGAGCAGTTCTTC. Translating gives CASRESNEQFF.

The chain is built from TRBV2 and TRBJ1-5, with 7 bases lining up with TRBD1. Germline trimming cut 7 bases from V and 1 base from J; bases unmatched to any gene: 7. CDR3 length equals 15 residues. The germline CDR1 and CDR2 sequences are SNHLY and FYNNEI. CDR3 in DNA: TGTGCCAGCAAAGGGGGCAGGGGGAGCAATCAGCCCCAGCATTTT. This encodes CASKGGRGSNQPQHF.

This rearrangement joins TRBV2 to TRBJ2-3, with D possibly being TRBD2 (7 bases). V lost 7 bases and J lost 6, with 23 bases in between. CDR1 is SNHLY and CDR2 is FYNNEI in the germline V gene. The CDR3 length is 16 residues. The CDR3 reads CASTSRMAGAGDTQYF. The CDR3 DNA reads TGTGCCAGCACCTCGAGAATGGCGGGGGCGGGGGATACGCAGTATTTT.

CDR3 bases: TGTGCCAGCAGTGAAGCGCTCATTTCCCAGGGACTCAATCAGCCCCAGCATTTT. Protein product: CASSEALISQGLNQPQHF. The V call is TRBV2, the J call TRBJ1-5, with D possibly being TRBD1 (5 bases). Germline V gives CDR1 SNHLY, CDR2 FYNNEI. V was clipped by 0 bases and J by 3 bases, with 18 bases between them. The CDR3 covers 18 residues.

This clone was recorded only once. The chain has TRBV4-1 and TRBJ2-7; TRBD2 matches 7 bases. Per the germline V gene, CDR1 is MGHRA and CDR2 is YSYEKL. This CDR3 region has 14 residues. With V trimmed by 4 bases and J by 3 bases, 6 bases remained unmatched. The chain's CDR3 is CASSREGGSYEQYF. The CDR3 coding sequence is TGCGCCAGCAGCCGAGAGGGAGGGAGCTACGAGCAGTACTTC.

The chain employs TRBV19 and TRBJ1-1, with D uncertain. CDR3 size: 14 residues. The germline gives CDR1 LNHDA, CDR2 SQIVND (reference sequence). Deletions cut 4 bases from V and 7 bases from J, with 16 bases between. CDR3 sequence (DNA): TGTGCCAGTAGTAACCCCAGTAGGAGGGTTGAAGCTTTCTTT. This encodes CASSNPSRRVEAFF.

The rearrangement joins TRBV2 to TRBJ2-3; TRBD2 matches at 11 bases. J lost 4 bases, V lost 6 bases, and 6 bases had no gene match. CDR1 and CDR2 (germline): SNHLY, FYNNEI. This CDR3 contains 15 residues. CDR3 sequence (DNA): TGTGCCAGCAGAACCGGGACTAGCGGTTCAGATACGCAGTATTTT. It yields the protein CASRTGTSGSDTQYF.

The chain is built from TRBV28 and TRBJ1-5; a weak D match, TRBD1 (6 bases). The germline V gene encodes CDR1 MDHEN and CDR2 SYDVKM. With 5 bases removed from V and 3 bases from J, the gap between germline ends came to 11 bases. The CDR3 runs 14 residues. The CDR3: CASSLGQFNQPQHF. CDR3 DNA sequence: TGTGCCAGCAGTCTAGGACAGTTCAATCAGCCCCAGCATTTT.

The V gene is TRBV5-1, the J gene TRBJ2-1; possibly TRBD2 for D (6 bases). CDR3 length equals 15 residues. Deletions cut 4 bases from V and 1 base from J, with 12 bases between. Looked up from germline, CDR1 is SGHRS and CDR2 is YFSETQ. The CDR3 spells CASSPGGISYNEQFF. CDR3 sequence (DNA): TGCGCCAGCAGCCCCGGAGGGATTTCCTACAATGAGCAGTTCTTC.

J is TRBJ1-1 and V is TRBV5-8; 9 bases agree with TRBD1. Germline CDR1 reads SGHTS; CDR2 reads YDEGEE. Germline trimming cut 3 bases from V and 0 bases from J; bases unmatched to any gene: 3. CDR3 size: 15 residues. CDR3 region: CASSWGTGMNTEAFF. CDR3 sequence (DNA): TGTGCCAGCAGCTGGGGGACAGGGATGAACACTGAAGCTTTCTTT.

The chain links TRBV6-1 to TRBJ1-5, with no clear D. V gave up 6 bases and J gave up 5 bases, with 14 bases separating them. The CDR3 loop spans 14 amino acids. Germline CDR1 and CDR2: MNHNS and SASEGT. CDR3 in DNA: TGTGCCAGCAGATCGACGGGGTACTATCAGCCCCAGCATTTT. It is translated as CASRSTGYYQPQHF.

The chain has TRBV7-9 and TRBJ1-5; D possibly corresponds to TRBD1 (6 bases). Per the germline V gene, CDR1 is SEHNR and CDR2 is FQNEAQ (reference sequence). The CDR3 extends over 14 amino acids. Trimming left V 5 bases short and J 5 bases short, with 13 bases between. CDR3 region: CASSLTGIDQPQHF. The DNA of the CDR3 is TGTGCCAGCAGCCTAACAGGGATCGATCAGCCCCAGCATTTT. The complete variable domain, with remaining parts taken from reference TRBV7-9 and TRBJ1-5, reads DTGVSQNPRHKITKRGQNVTFRCDPISEHNRLYWYRQTLGQGPEFLTYFQNEAQLEKSRLLSDRFSAERPKGSFSTLEIQRTEQGDSAMYLCASSLTGIDQPQHFGDGTRLSIL.

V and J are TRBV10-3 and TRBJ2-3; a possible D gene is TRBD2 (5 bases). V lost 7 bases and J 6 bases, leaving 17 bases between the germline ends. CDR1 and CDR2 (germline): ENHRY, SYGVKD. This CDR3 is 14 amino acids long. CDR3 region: CAITEGGSGDTQYF. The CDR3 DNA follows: TGTGCCATCACCGAGGGCGGGTCCGGGGATACGCAGTATTTT.